The present entry profiles one T cell receptor beta chain with its context. Its antigen is currently unknown. In eight separate reactions per sample, cDNA was generated. TCRdb processed the 5' RACE reads again and assigns one entry to each CDR3 protein, with no DNA. The sample table includes around 150,000 distinct CDR3 sequences. The data originate from a study of monozygotic twins with inflammatory bowel disease. Study-wide results and limits: Patient-to-patient differences in immunosuppressive treatment may have added variability to the repertoires. Clonotype sharing was lower in IBD patients than healthy twins, most markedly with disease activity.

Germline V gene lookup returns CDR1 MGHRA and CDR2 YSYEKL. This CDR3 is built from 17 residues. Sequencing was performed on blood. This rearrangement joins TRBV4-1 to TRBJ1-1; as DNA is missing, the TRBD1 call by TCRdb cannot be tested. This sequence was found in a human donor with ulcerative colitis or Crohn's disease, or a healthy co-twin of an affected twin (not recorded which). Here the CDR3 reads CASSQDKGTAMNTAAFF.